This T cell receptor beta chain was sequenced for a study of blood T cell repertoires in COVID-19. Study at large: PBMCs, B-cell-depleted T cells, or T cells were the source of the cDNA or gDNA that made up the material.

This clone was seen a single time. The protocol was immunoSEQ multiplex PCR, while the TCRdb copy is restricted to in-frame clones and leaves out a portion. The sample lists about 210,000 clones; about 88% were seen once. CDR3 size: 16 residues. Trimming took 4 bases from V and 7 from J, leaving 20 bases between them. Germline lookup yields CDR1 SGHRS and CDR2 YFSETQ. The chain links TRBV5-1 to TRBJ1-4; the D gene is possibly TRBD1 (6 bases). Sequenced material: peripheral blood. This sequence originates from a middle-aged man with acute or convalescent COVID-19. The CDR3 DNA sequence: TGCGCCAGCAGCGTTGAGACGGGACACCAGGTTGAAAAACTGTTTTTT. Translation gives CASSVETGHQVEKLFF.